This T cell receptor (beta chain) was obtained from a study of shared clonotypes between healthy human individuals. Study results and caveats: Rarefaction indicated that sorted-subset sequencing remained incomplete although depth was large.

With 2 bases removed from V and 3 bases from J, the gap between germline ends came to 11 bases. The germline V gene encodes CDR1 LGHNA and CDR2 YNFKEQ. CDR3 length equals 14 residues. Sequencing used immunoSEQ multiplex PCR; TCRdb keeps in-frame clones, though not all of them. The table lists 560,000 or so clones, approximately 96% of them singletons, with approximately 0.1% in the top ten. To note about this clone: The antigen is unknown.

The naive CD8 fraction comprised CD45RO-negative cells positively selected for CCR7 and excluded terminally differentiated effector memory CD45RA+ cells. The receptor was derived from a woman aged 30 to 39 in good health. The sample comprised naive CD8+ T cells sorted from blood. The chain links TRBV4-2 to TRBJ2-7; D unresolved. The CDR3 here is CASSQTQVGYEQYF. In DNA form, the CDR3 reads TGTGCCAGCAGCCAAACGCAGGTAGGCTACGAGCAGTACTTC.